These 3 T cell receptor beta chains share one sample of origin, sequenced in a study of T cells in Graves' hyperthyroidism and ophthalmopathy. From RNA transcripts, TCR beta CDR3 regions were amplified. HTBI primers were employed in a first-round RT-PCR of the TCR CDR3. MiXCR, applied by TCRdb to the multiplex PCR reads, yields one record per CDR3 protein. The table lists about 360,000 distinct CDR3 sequences, about 25% of them singletons, with roughly 80% in the top ten. What was sequenced was blood. These receptor sequences come from a middle-aged man with Graves' hyperthyroidism.

The V gene is TRBV6-1, the J gene TRBJ2-7; tentatively, D is TRBD1 or TRBD2 (5 bases each). This CDR3 comprises 16 residues. The germline CDR1 and CDR2 sequences are MNHNS and SASEGT. V lost 4 bases, J lost 2 bases, and 18 bases lay in between. CDR3 DNA: TGTGCCAGCAGTGTACAGTTTAATGGGGGAACCTACGAGCAGTACTTC. It specifies CASSVQFNGGTYEQYF.

The genes are TRBV28 and TRBJ1-5; tentatively, D is TRBD1 (5 bases). V was pared by 6 bases and J by 4 bases, with 10 bases between. The CDR3 has 13 amino acids. CDR1 is MDHEN and CDR2 is SYDVKM in the germline V gene. This chain's CDR3 is CASRNYRNQPQHF. CDR3 DNA sequence: TGTGCCAGCAGGAACTACAGGAATCAGCCCCAGCATTTT.

The sample holds a few counts of this clonotype. V gene TRBV5-6 combines with J gene TRBJ2-1, with TRBD1 matching over 9 bases. Germline V gene sequence: CDR1 SGHDT, CDR2 YYEEEE. Trimming cost V 3 bases and J 4 bases; bases outside gene matches: 2. This CDR3 is 14 amino acids long. CDR3 region: CASSWDRAYNEQFF. The CDR3, as DNA: TGTGCCAGCAGCTGGGACAGGGCTTACAATGAGCAGTTCTTC.